The clone carrying this TCR beta chain was seen more than once but under ten times. Its target is not known. Semi-nested PCR with Nested Universal Primer A followed constant-region reverse priming of full-length variable regions. From the 5' RACE reads, TCRdb called clonotypes with MiXCR, one entry per CDR3 protein. The table records over 45,000 distinct CDR3 sequences, roughly 28% of them present only once. Cells sorted as Tregs were CD4+, CD25+ and CD127-/low. Study-level findings and limits: Tumor memory CD4+ T cell TCR gene usage was found to cluster with blood and lymph node memory CD4+ cells and with lymph node naive CD4+ cells. Greatest tumor Treg TCR overlap was with tumor naive CD4+ cells.

The clonotype originates from a female donor with breast cancer. Input material: tumor-infiltrating Tregs sorted from the breast tumor.

The DNA of the CDR3 is TGTGCCAGCAGCCAAATCGAACAGACTAGGGCCGGGGAGCTGTTTTTT. It is translated as CASSQIEQTRAGELFF. J is TRBJ2-2 and V is TRBV13; a weak D match, TRBD2 (6 bases). Germline CDR1 and CDR2: PRHDT and FYEKMQ (reference sequence). The CDR3 consists of 16 residues. Trimming took off 5 bases at V and 6 bases at J, with 19 bases between the two ends.